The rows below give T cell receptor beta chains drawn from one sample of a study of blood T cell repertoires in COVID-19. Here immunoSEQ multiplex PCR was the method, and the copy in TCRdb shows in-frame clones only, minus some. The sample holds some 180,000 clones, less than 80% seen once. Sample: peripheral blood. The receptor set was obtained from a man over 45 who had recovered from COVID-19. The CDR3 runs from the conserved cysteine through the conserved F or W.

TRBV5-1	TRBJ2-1	CASSLDSAYNEQFF
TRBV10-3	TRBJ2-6	CAISESRDLSGANVLTF
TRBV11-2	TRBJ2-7	CASSLSAGLRLGEQYF
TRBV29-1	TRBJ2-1	CSVGMAGGVDEQFF
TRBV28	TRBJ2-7	CASSPHTSRVGEQYF
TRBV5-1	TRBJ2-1	CASSPLLAGGPDEQFF
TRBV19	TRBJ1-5	CASTGGGIPVYSNQPQHF
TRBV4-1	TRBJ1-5	CASSQRTEDQPQHF
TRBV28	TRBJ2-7	CASSLLLAGSYEQYF
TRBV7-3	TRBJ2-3	CASSLGGRGTSTDTQYF
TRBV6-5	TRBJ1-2	CASSYQGAPRGYTF
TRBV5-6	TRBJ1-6	CASSSRAGGGVGSPLHF
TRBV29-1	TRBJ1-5	CSVVWGVNQPQHF
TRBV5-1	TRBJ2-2	CASSPLGTSGPKGGTGELFF
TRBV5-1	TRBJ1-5	CASSLGATEKNSNQPQHF
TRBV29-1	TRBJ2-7	CSVDLSGGYEQYF
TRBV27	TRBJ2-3	CASKYRGGRRGTRTDTQYF
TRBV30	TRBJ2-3	CAWRVTPVSADTQYF
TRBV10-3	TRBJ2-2	CAISEPRDGGLAGPNTGELFF